These 18 T cell receptor beta chains originate from one sample sequenced in a study of blood T cell repertoires in COVID-19 (dated by TCRdb to between 2020 and 2021). The library came from the immunoSEQ multiplex PCR assay. In its TCRdb copy, this immuneACCESS table keeps in-frame sequences only and misses some clones. Where compared with another copy, unresolved V genes explain less than half of these, and the others have no known cause. Recorded for this sample are approximately 310,000 clones; 85% of them occurred a single time. Over 1.5% of the sample is in the top ten clones. Sequencing input: PBMCs or T cells enriched from blood (not recorded which). These receptors all stem from a woman aged 25 to 39 who had been exposed to COVID-19.

The V and J genes are TRBV6-6 and TRBJ2-7, with 9 bases identical to TRBD1. The length of the CDR3 is 13 residues. Germline lookup yields CDR1 MNHNY and CDR2 SVGAGI (reference sequence). The J segment lost 4 bases and the V segment lost 6 bases, leaving 4 bases of the junction unmatched. This CDR3 reads CASRTGGAYEQYF. The CDR3 coding sequence is TGTGCCAGCAGGACAGGGGGTGCGTACGAGCAGTACTTC.

The chain uses TRBV11-2 and TRBJ2-7; a weak D match, TRBD1 (6 bases). Germline V lookup: CDR1 SGHAT, CDR2 FQNNGV. Trimming pared 1 base from V and 3 bases from J, leaving 19 bases between. This CDR3 is 17 amino acids long. CDR3 residues: CASSLGFVKAGVYEQYF. CDR3 DNA sequence: TGTGCCAGCAGCTTAGGATTCGTGAAGGCAGGGGTCTACGAGCAGTACTTC.

V and J are TRBV5-5 and TRBJ2-2; a weak D match, TRBD2 (5 bases). Germline loops: CDR1 SGHKS, CDR2 YYEKEE (reference sequence). V lost 4 bases to trimming and J lost 7 bases, with 20 bases between them. This CDR3 comprises 16 residues. The CDR3 protein is CASSNAEWRVDGELFF. In DNA, the CDR3 is TGTGCCAGCAGCAACGCGGAGTGGCGGGTGGACGGGGAGCTGTTTTTT.

The V call is TRBV12-3 or TRBV12-4, the J call TRBJ2-2, with D unclear. The CDR3 sequence is 12 residues long. The V end lost 6 bases, the J end lost 6 bases, and 8 bases lay between the germline ends. The CDR3 sequence: CASSRIPGELFF. The CDR3 coding sequence is TGTGCCAGCAGCCGTATTCCCGGGGAGCTGTTTTTT.

V is TRBV19 and J is TRBJ1-3; no firm D call. Germline CDR1 LNHDA, CDR2 SQIVND (reference sequence). The CDR3 has 16 residues. V lost 7 bases to trimming and J lost 0 bases, with 16 bases between them. CDR3 sequence reads: CASKTSGRFSGNTIYF. CDR3 nucleotides: TGTGCCAGTAAAACTAGCGGCAGATTCTCTGGAAACACCATATATTTT.

The chain is built from TRBV27 and TRBJ2-1, with 7 bases aligning to TRBD2. This CDR3 comprises 13 residues. J was trimmed by 1 base and V by 8 bases; bases with no gene match: 2. In germline, CDR1 is MNHEY, CDR2 SMNVEV (reference sequence). CDR3: CASASGSYNEQFF. The CDR3 DNA reads as TGTGCCAGCGCTAGCGGATCCTACAATGAGCAGTTCTTC.

This clone was observed a few times. The chain employs TRBV4-2 and TRBJ1-6; D call uncertain. Per the germline V gene, CDR1 is LGHNA and CDR2 is YNFKEQ. The CDR3 consists of 15 residues. Deletions cut 0 bases from V and 3 bases from J, with 6 bases between. The CDR3 DNA reads TGTGCCAGCAGCCAAGAACAAGACTATAATTCACCCCTCCACTTT. Translation gives CASSQEQDYNSPLHF.

This sequence joins TRBV7-9 and TRBJ2-7, with D perhaps TRBD1 (5 bases). CDR1 is SEHNR and CDR2 is FQNEAQ in the germline V gene (reference sequence). Trimming stripped 4 bases from V and 5 bases from J, with 9 bases between. This CDR3 is 12 amino acids long. DNA of the CDR3: TGTGCCAGCAGCTACGGACATAACGAGCAGTACTTC. This encodes CASSYGHNEQYF.

This chain joins TRBV14 and TRBJ2-7; TRBD1 matches 7 bases. V gave up 4 bases and J gave up 3 bases; unmatched junction bases: 9. Germline V gene data show CDR1 as SGHDN and CDR2 as FVKESK. The CDR3 loop spans 15 amino acids. CDR3 sequence (DNA): TGTGCCAGCAGCCGCGGACAGGTTTTTTACTACGAGCAGTACTTC. As protein: CASSRGQVFYYEQYF.

The chain joins TRBV2 to TRBJ1-5; 7 nucleotides agree with TRBD1. There are 15 residues in the CDR3. Unmatched junction bases numbered 15, after V lost 10 bases and J lost 6 bases. Germline V lookup: CDR1 SNHLY, CDR2 FYNNEI. CDR3 protein: CATQRGTGVSQPQHF. The CDR3 coding sequence is TGTGCCACCCAAAGGGGTACAGGGGTGAGTCAGCCCCAGCATTTT.

The V and J genes are TRBV6-5 and TRBJ2-7, with D perhaps TRBD2 (6 bases). The CDR3 covers 14 residues. Between the trimmed V and J ends, which lost 6 bases and 5 bases, there was a span of 17 bases. The V gene's germline CDR1 is MNHEY and CDR2 SVGAGI. The CDR3 nucleotides are TGTGCCAGCAGACCCCTAGCCTTAGCGGACGAGCAGTACTTC. Protein product: CASRPLALADEQYF.

The chain recombines TRBV1 with TRBJ2-7; TRBD2, the table's D call, lacks a check against the DNA. TRBV1 corresponds to a pseudogene. This CDR3 region has 16 residues. CDR3 region: CTSSQGIRRPSYEQYF. CDR3 nucleotide sequence: TGCACCAGCAGCCAAGGAATCCGGAGGCCCTCCTACGAGCAGTACTTC.

V is TRBV12-3 or TRBV12-4 and J is TRBJ2-5; no firm D call. Deletions cut 4 bases from V and 5 bases from J, with 8 bases between. The CDR3 extends over 12 amino acids. Here the CDR3 DNA reads TGTGCCAGCAGTTCAGGTCGGGAGACCCAGTACTTC. Amino acids: CASSSGRETQYF.

The V and J genes are TRBV30 and TRBJ2-2, with D possibly matching TRBD1 (6 bases). There are 17 residues in the CDR3. Germline CDR1 is GTSNPN and CDR2 is SVGIG (reference sequence). V gave up 5 bases and J gave up 4 bases, with 23 bases separating them. CDR3 residues: CAWDNRKTGSFTGELFF. CDR3 DNA: TGTGCCTGGGATAACAGGAAGACAGGATCGTTCACCGGGGAGCTGTTTTTT. Looking up the rest from reference TRBV30 and TRBJ2-2 gives the full variable domain: SQTIHQWPATLVQPVGSPLSLECTVEGTSNPNLYWYRQAAGRGLQLLFYSVGIGQISSEVPQNLSASRPQDRQFILSSKKLLLSDSGFYLCAWDNRKTGSFTGELFFGEGSRLTVL.

The chain couples TRBV6-6 to TRBJ1-5; possible D gene TRBD1, 6 bases. The CDR3 loop spans 14 amino acids. V lost 10 bases, J lost 4 bases, and 17 bases lay in between. The germline CDR1 and CDR2 sequences are MNHNY and SVGAGI (reference sequence). CDR3 sequence (DNA): TGTGCCACTACTACAGGGTTGAAAAATCAGCCCCAGCATTTT. Its translation: CATTTGLKNQPQHF.

V is TRBV7-3 and J is TRBJ2-6, with a tentative D call TRBD2 (6 bases). The CDR3 is 18 amino acids. V was clipped by 5 bases and J by 0 bases, with 17 bases between them. CDR1 SGHTA and CDR2 FQGTGA come from the germline V gene. Written as DNA, the CDR3 is TGTGCCAGCAGCCCTCAAACAGCCGGGAGCTCTGGGGCCAACGTCCTGACTTTC. Amino acid sequence: CASSPQTAGSSGANVLTF.

The chain has TRBV13 and TRBJ2-3; D may be TRBD2 (6 bases). CDR1 is PRHDT, CDR2 FYEKMQ, per germline (reference sequence). CDR3 size: 15 residues. V was clipped by 4 bases and J by 2 bases, with 13 bases between them. The CDR3 region is CASSSPGADTDTQYF. In DNA, the CDR3 is TGTGCCAGCAGCTCACCGGGAGCGGACACAGATACGCAGTATTTT.

The chain carries TRBV5-1 and TRBJ2-1, with 10 bases fitting TRBD2. The germline V gene has CDR1 SGHRS and CDR2 YFSETQ. This CDR3 comprises 15 residues. With V trimmed by 0 bases and J by 5 bases, 2 bases remained unmatched. This CDR3 reads CASSLATSGNNEQFF. CDR3 DNA: TGCGCCAGCAGCTTGGCTACTAGCGGGAACAATGAGCAGTTCTTC.